These 29 T cell receptor beta chains were sequenced from one sample in a study of regulatory T cells in long-lasting Graves disease. Libraries of TCR beta came from iRepertoire HTBI primers plus Arm-PCR of CDR3 regions. Each CDR3 protein gets one entry after TCRdb re-called the multiplex PCR reads with MiXCR. This table has fewer than 600,000 distinct CDR3 sequences, approximately 22% appearing once. Documented time point: persistent/refractory GD, antithyroid drugs over 5 years with positive TRAb. Scientists built the TCR library using RNA that was extracted from PBMCs. This specimen was peripheral blood mononuclear cells (PBMCs), taken when the disease was refractory, from a patient treated with antithyroid drugs. The receptors were gathered from a female donor with Graves disease.

This clonotype was recorded at least ten times. CDR3 residues: CASSFRGLSEKLFF. As DNA, the CDR3 is TGTGCCAGCAGTTTTCGGGGGTTAAGTGAAAAACTGTTTTTT. The chain employs TRBV27 and TRBJ1-4; D is perhaps TRBD1 (5 bases). Germline V gives CDR1 MNHEY, CDR2 SMNVEV (reference sequence). The CDR3 is 14 amino acids. Trimming took off 3 bases at V and 7 bases at J, with 12 bases between the two ends.

Only a few counts were recorded for this clonotype. The chain recombines TRBV5-1 with TRBJ2-7; D is perhaps TRBD1 (5 bases). CDR1 is SGHRS, CDR2 YFSETQ, per germline. The CDR3 contains 15 residues. V lost 6 bases, J lost 1 base, and 17 bases lay in between. The CDR3 coding sequence is TGCGCCAGCACCCCCAGGGCAGGGTTTTCCTACGAGCAGTACTTC. Its protein product is CASTPRAGFSYEQYF.

This clonotype was detected ten times or more. The junction and the germline gene differ at one end; a read error may be behind it. The chain recombines TRBV7-3 with TRBJ2-6; no reliable D call. Germline lookup yields CDR1 SGHTA and CDR2 FQGTGA. The CDR3 contains 15 residues. The CDR3 is CASSITALGANVLTF. CDR3 in DNA: TGTGCCAGCAGCATAACAGCGCTTGGGGCCAACGTCCTGACTTTC.

V and J are TRBV29-1 and TRBJ2-7, with TRBD2 matching 10 bases. CDR3 size: 13 residues. From germline, CDR1 is SQVTM and CDR2 ANQGSEA. V lost 4 bases and J lost 5; bases outside the gene matches: 5. CDR3 loop: CSVGAGGLNEQYF. The CDR3 region has the DNA TGCAGCGTTGGAGCGGGAGGGCTTAACGAGCAGTACTTC.

J is TRBJ1-3 and V is TRBV27; D gene unclear. V was pared by 8 bases and J by 0 bases, with 17 bases between. This CDR3 spans 16 amino acids. Germline loops: CDR1 MNHEY, CDR2 SMNVEV (reference sequence). The chain's CDR3 is CASASTLLLSGNTIYF. The CDR3 DNA sequence: TGTGCCAGCGCCTCCACCCTGTTACTCTCTGGAAACACCATATATTTT.

This clonotype occurred many times. The V and J genes are TRBV10-3 and TRBJ2-7, with D possibly TRBD1 on 6 matching bases. This CDR3 region has 16 residues. Germline assignment: CDR1 ENHRY and CDR2 SYGVKD. The V and J ends lost 2 bases and 1 base respectively, with 15 bases between them. The CDR3 loop reads CAISEHRRTDSYEQYF. For the CDR3, the DNA is TGTGCCATCAGTGAGCATCGGAGGACAGATTCCTACGAGCAGTACTTC.

This clonotype has ten or more counts. This chain links TRBV2 with TRBJ1-3; TRBD1 agrees at 7 bases. Trimming at V came to 6 bases and at J to 4 bases, leaving 15 bases not matched to a gene. The CDR3 is 17 residues long. Per germline, CDR1 SNHLY and CDR2 FYNNEI. CDR3 sequence reads: CASSPKGTASSGNTIYF. The CDR3 region has the DNA TGTGCCAGCAGCCCAAAGGGGACAGCCTCTTCAGGAAACACCATATATTTT.

This clonotype was recorded once. The V gene is TRBV29-1, the J gene TRBJ2-3, with 8 nucleotides matching TRBD2. This CDR3 is 12 amino acids long. Germline V CDR1 and CDR2: SQVTM, ANQGSEA. J lost 4 bases, V lost 5 bases, and 2 bases had no gene match. The CDR3 DNA reads TGCAGCGTTCGGGGGGGAGCAGATACGCAGTATTTT. Protein product: CSVRGGADTQYF.

This clonotype has at least ten counts. J is TRBJ2-5 and V is TRBV12-3 or TRBV12-4; D might be TRBD1 (5 bases). Trimming removed 6 bases from V and 2 bases from J, with 7 bases in between. The CDR3 length is 12 residues. The CDR3 region has the DNA TGTGCCAGCAGGAGACAGCAAGAGACCCAGTACTTC. It yields the protein CASRRQQETQYF.

The chain recombines TRBV12-3 or TRBV12-4 with TRBJ2-7; no clear D. Between the trimmed V and J ends, which lost 2 bases and 4 bases, there was a span of 9 bases. This CDR3 contains 13 residues. In nucleotides, the CDR3 is TGTGCCAGCAGTTTAACGGCCGGGTACGAGCAGTACTTC. Residues: CASSLTAGYEQYF.

This clonotype was counted at least ten times. This chain connects TRBV7-9 to TRBJ1-1; D gene uncertain. Per the germline V gene, CDR1 is SEHNR and CDR2 is FQNEAQ (reference sequence). V was clipped by 7 bases and J by 0 bases, with 15 bases between them. This CDR3 spans 15 amino acids. The CDR3 nucleotides are TGTGCCAGCATATTCGGTGATACATTGAACACTGAAGCTTTCTTT. As protein: CASIFGDTLNTEAFF.

This clonotype was seen a few times. This chain links TRBV7-6 with TRBJ2-7; TRBD2 agrees at 10 bases. Trimming took 1 base from V and 7 from J; bases not matched to a gene: 10. Germline V gene data show CDR1 as SGHVS and CDR2 as FNYEAQ. CDR3 length: 16 amino acids. CDR3 sequence reads: CASSLVPLAGVGEQYF. CDR3 DNA: TGTGCCAGCAGCTTAGTCCCTCTAGCGGGAGTAGGAGAGCAGTACTTC.

This clonotype occurred many times. V gene TRBV29-1 combines with J gene TRBJ2-5; 8 bases fit TRBD2. The V and J ends lost 5 bases and 3 bases, in that order; junction bases with no gene match: 2. The CDR3 contains 12 residues. CDR1 is SQVTM, CDR2 ANQGSEA, per germline. The CDR3 sequence is CSVSLAEETQYF. The CDR3 coding sequence is TGCAGCGTTTCACTAGCGGAAGAGACCCAGTACTTC.

DNA of the CDR3: TGTGCCTGGAAAAGTTACACCACCTTACTCACAGATACGCAGTATTTT. Translating it yields CAWKSYTTLLTDTQYF. The chain combines TRBV30 with TRBJ2-3, with D uncertain. Trimming pared 4 bases from V and 2 bases from J, leaving 19 bases between. Germline-derived CDR1 and CDR2 are GTSNPN and SVGIG (reference sequence). This CDR3 is 16 amino acids long.

This clonotype was found many times. This chain links TRBV12-3 or TRBV12-4 with TRBJ2-4; the D is unclear. Trimming removed 5 bases from V and 1 base from J, with 15 bases in between. The CDR3 sequence is 16 residues long. CDR3 sequence: CASSDTALWAKNIQYF. The DNA of the CDR3 is TGTGCCAGCAGTGACACTGCGCTCTGGGCCAAAAACATTCAGTACTTC.

The chain joins TRBV6-4 to TRBJ1-2, with 8 bases lining up with TRBD1. The CDR3 has 14 residues. The ends lost 5 bases at V and 3 bases at J; junction bases unmatched: 5. Germline V gene lookup returns CDR1 MRHNA and CDR2 SNTAGT. The CDR3 DNA follows: TGTGCCAGCAGTTACGGGGGACAGGACTATGGCTACACCTTC. As protein: CASSYGGQDYGYTF.

At least ten counts were recorded for this clonotype. The J gene is TRBJ1-1, the V gene TRBV28; TRBD1 agrees at 8 bases. This CDR3 has 15 amino acids. Germline assignment: CDR1 MDHEN and CDR2 SYDVKM. The trim removed 5 bases at V and 1 base at J, leaving 6 bases unmatched. For the CDR3, the DNA is TGTGCCAGCAGTGCCGGACAGGGCGGGAACACTGAAGCTTTCTTT. Translated: CASSAGQGGNTEAFF.

The rearrangement links TRBV18 to TRBJ2-5; no clear D gene. Germline CDR1 reads KGHSH; CDR2 reads LQKENI. V was pared by 0 bases and J by 5 bases, with 7 bases between. The CDR3 loop spans 13 amino acids. CDR3 bases: TGTGCCAGCTCACCACCGGTTATTGAGACCCAGTACTTC. The encoded protein is CASSPPVIETQYF.

This clonotype has ten or more counts. This chain connects TRBV7-2 to TRBJ1-2; D call uncertain. The CDR3 sequence is 14 residues long. Germline values: CDR1 SGHTA, CDR2 FQGNSA. The V end was cut by 7 bases, the J end by 0 bases, with 12 bases between. CDR3: CASTLSSTNYGYTF. The CDR3 region has the DNA TGTGCCAGCACCCTTAGTTCGACTAACTATGGCTACACCTTC.

This clonotype was found many times. The V call is TRBV11-3, the J call TRBJ2-7; no firm D call. This CDR3 has 13 amino acids. The germline V and J ends were trimmed by 3 bases and 5 bases, with 11 bases remaining between them. The germline CDR1 and CDR2 sequences are SGHNT and YENEEA. The CDR3: CASSFYDTDEQYF. The CDR3 DNA reads TGTGCCAGCAGCTTCTACGACACCGACGAGCAGTACTTC.

This clonotype was observed at least ten times. This rearrangement joins TRBV6-2 or TRBV6-3 to TRBJ2-7; tentative D call: TRBD1 (6 bases). Between the trimmed V and J ends, which lost 2 bases and 1 base, there was a span of 15 bases. There are 16 residues in the CDR3. Per germline, CDR1 MNHEY and CDR2 SVGEGT. CDR3 sequence reads: CASSYPRDKVSYEQYF. The CDR3 region has the DNA TGTGCCAGCAGTTACCCACGGGACAAGGTGTCCTACGAGCAGTACTTC.

The genes are TRBV20-1 and TRBJ2-5; 9 nucleotides agree with TRBD1. The CDR3 totals 16 residues. The V segment lost 0 bases and the J segment 5 bases; nucleotides outside the gene matches: 10. CDR1 DFQATT and CDR2 SNEGSKA come from the germline V gene (reference sequence). CDR3 sequence: CSARDAGQGGSETQYF. The CDR3 nucleotides are TGCAGTGCTAGAGACGCGGGACAGGGCGGCTCGGAGACCCAGTACTTC.

The sample holds a few counts of this clonotype. The chain joins TRBV14 to TRBJ1-6; D not resolved. V dropped 2 bases and J dropped 8 bases, with 7 bases sitting between them. The CDR3 runs 13 residues. The germline CDR1 and CDR2 sequences are SGHDN and FVKESK. The DNA for the CDR3 is TGTGCCAGCAGCCAAAACGGCCATTCACCCCTCCACTTT. It is translated as CASSQNGHSPLHF.

Ten or more counts support this clonotype. The chain has TRBV12-3 or TRBV12-4 and TRBJ1-2; no definite D call. V was clipped by 4 bases and J by 7 bases, with 19 bases between them. The CDR3 covers 15 residues. CDR3 nucleotides: TGTGCCAGCAGTTCCAGGAGAAGCCCGGCGGCTGGCTACACCTTC. Translating it yields CASSSRRSPAAGYTF.

This clonotype was detected a few times. This rearrangement joins TRBV7-9 to TRBJ1-1; 7 bases fit TRBD1. Looked up from germline, CDR1 is SEHNR and CDR2 is FQNEAQ (reference sequence). The CDR3 is made up of 13 amino acids. Trimming at V came to 5 bases and at J to 7 bases, leaving 7 bases not matched to a gene. The CDR3 nucleotides are TGTGCCAGCAGCCAGACAGGGTTGAGTGAAGCTTTCTTT. Translated: CASSQTGLSEAFF.

This chain joins TRBV11-3 and TRBJ2-7; a weak D match, TRBD2 (6 bases). The germline V gene has CDR1 SGHNT and CDR2 YENEEA. CDR3 size: 15 residues. Trimming pared 5 bases from V and 7 bases from J, leaving 21 bases between. The CDR3 DNA follows: TGTGCCAGCAGCACGCGGGACCGCCTCTCGGGTGAGCAGTACTTC. Its translation is CASSTRDRLSGEQYF.

In this sample, this clonotype turned up once. The chain joins TRBV19 to TRBJ1-1; no reliable D call. Trimming pared 7 bases from V and 1 base from J, leaving 10 bases between. Germline V gives CDR1 LNHDA, CDR2 SQIVND (reference sequence). This CDR3 is built from 13 residues. The CDR3 spells CASNSPTNTEAFF. The CDR3 nucleotides read TGTGCCAGTAATTCTCCAACGAACACTGAAGCTTTCTTT.

This rearrangement joins TRBV19 to TRBJ2-7, with a possible D match to TRBD1 (6 bases). This CDR3 is built from 13 residues. Germline lookup yields CDR1 LNHDA and CDR2 SQIVND (reference sequence). Trimming removed 3 bases at V and 2 bases at J, with 8 bases between. The CDR3 nucleotides are TGTGCCAGTAGTATTGGACAGCCCTACGAGCAGTACTTC. Translated: CASSIGQPYEQYF.

This clonotype was detected many times. This chain uses TRBV7-2 with TRBJ1-6; D is possibly TRBD1 (5 bases). Germline V lookup: CDR1 SGHTA, CDR2 FQGNSA. The V end was cut by 4 bases, the J end by 8 bases, with 15 bases between. The CDR3 length is 15 residues. The CDR3 loop reads CASSSGMGLYSPLHF. CDR3 nucleotides: TGTGCCAGCAGCTCGGGCATGGGGCTGTATTCACCCCTCCACTTT. The full variable domain, in which reference TRBV7-2 and TRBJ1-6 provide the parts outside the CDR3, is GAGVSQSPSNKVTEKGKDVELRCDPISGHTALYWYRQSLGQGLEFLIYFQGNSAPDKSGLPSDRFSAERTGGSVSTLTIQRTQQEDSAVYLCASSSGMGLYSPLHFGNGTRLTVT.